This T cell receptor beta chain was profiled in a study of T-cell reconstitution after alpha-beta-depleted transplantation in children. Study-level findings and limits: Diversity and T-cell counts at one year after transplant derived mostly from new T cells. Approximately two months post-transplant, alpha-beta T cells reportedly originated from several hundred expanded graft clones. Diversity of TCRbeta at day 60 was high in some patients, arising from surviving recipient T cells and thymic progenitors.

CDR1 and CDR2 from the germline V gene are SGHRS and YFSETQ. Trimming took 3 bases from V and 5 from J; bases not matched to a gene: 4. The CDR3 is made up of 13 amino acids. This clonotype was detected a few times. Its cognate antigen is unknown. Using unique molecular identifiers, the investigators prepared the TCRbeta library. TCRdb re-called the PCR reads with MiXCR, one entry per CDR3 protein. There are a few hundred thousand distinct CDR3 sequences in the sample; about an eighth occur only once, and around 2.2% lies in the top ten. The chain links TRBV5-1 to TRBJ1-1, with 7 bases aligning to TRBD1. The origin of this receptor is a male patient younger than 18 who had a stem cell transplant for acute myeloid leukemia, so the T cells may come from the graft donor. Sequences were derived from PBMCs, mostly from graft donor cells, sampled 360 days after TCRalphabeta/CD19-depleted stem cell transplant. CDR3 region: CASSSPGGTEAFF. DNA of the CDR3: TGCGCCAGCAGCTCGCCAGGGGGGACTGAAGCTTTCTTT.